This T cell receptor (beta chain) was documented in a study of OX40 agonist ivuxolimab in advanced cancers. Context from the whole study: The costimulatory receptor OX40 (CD134) was targeted by ivuxolimab, a fully human IgG2 agonistic monoclonal antibody. The point of sequencing TCRbeta in the periphery was to test whether ivuxolimab changed TCR sequence diversity and drove clonal T-cell expansion. The paper describes the monotherapy dose-escalation part (N of about 52 patients) of the phase I trial of ivuxolimab. Intravenous ivuxolimab was administered to patients every 2 weeks at six dose levels: 0.01, 0.1, 0.3, 1.5, 3 and 10 mg/kg. Of the roughly 51 patients in dose escalation, some 20 had hepatocellular carcinoma, approximately 15 had melanoma, 9 had renal cell carcinoma and 9 had head and neck cancer. The dose-escalation cohort was 82.7% male with a mean age of approximately 60 years, ranging from roughly 20 to 80. Prior anti-PD-1, anti-PD-L1 or anti-CTLA-4 therapy was permitted, and approximately 40% of dose-escalation patients had received checkpoint inhibitors. Three dose-escalation patients achieved partial responses, one with hepatocellular carcinoma and two with cutaneous melanoma.

Concerning this clone itself: Its antigen is currently not known. Per-base qualities were not stored, and no clone one base away is much larger.

What the authors observed across the whole study: Low levels of normalized T-cell clonal expansion were also seen in some patients who did not respond. After ivuxolimab, CD8+ T cells had more expanded clones than CD4+ T cells on average. In the 0.1-3.0 mg/kg groups, partial responders had among the lowest normalized peripheral clonal expansion, particularly in CD8+ T cells. The antigen specificity of the peripheral T cells that underwent clonal expansion was not determined. At doses of 0.1 to 3.0 mg/kg, clonal expansion of both CD4+ and CD8+ T cells in blood was seen between baseline and week 6.

Patients with a history of autoimmune disease or receiving systemic immunosuppression were excluded from the trial. Peripheral blood for TCR sequencing was collected from all dose cohorts at baseline, on cycle 4 day 1, and on cycle 7 day 1. The samples were taken from a phase I, first-in-human, multicenter, open-label dose-escalation trial of ivuxolimab. Adults with locally advanced or metastatic melanoma, renal cell carcinoma, hepatocellular carcinoma or head and neck squamous cell carcinoma were enrolled in the trial. CD4+ and CD8+ T cells were sorted separately from peripheral blood before TCR sequencing. For CDR1 and CDR2, the germline V gene (reference sequence) lists MNHNY and SVGAGI. The cysteine opens and the phenylalanine closes a CDR3 of 15 amino acids. The kept DNA is CDR3 alone, 45 bases in frame from the first base. The germline V and J ends show losses of 2 bases and 3 bases respectively, and no gene match explains 2 bases of the junction.

Genomic DNA was isolated from the sorted cells so that the TCRbeta CDR3 region could be sequenced. TCRbeta CDR3 regions were sequenced using the immunoSEQ Assay. In its TCRdb copy, this immuneACCESS table keeps in-frame sequences only and misses some clones. Where compared with another copy, unresolved V genes explain less than half of these, and the others have no known cause. The sample profile shows roughly 80,000 clones; roughly 87% of them were found once. The top ten constitute about 1.8% of the sample. This chain is built from TRBV6-6 and TRBJ1-2; 11 bases in between match TRBD1. The sample consisted of CD4+ or CD8+ T cells sorted from blood, taken in a trial of the OX40 agonist ivuxolimab. The receptor was isolated from an adult with an advanced solid tumor such as melanoma, head and neck, liver or kidney cancer. The DNA reads TGTGCCAGCAGTTACCAGGGACAGGGGGACTATGGCTACACCTTC. It translates as CASSYQGQGDYGYTF.